The source of this T cell receptor beta chain is a study of blood T cell repertoires in COVID-19 (dated by TCRdb to the early 2020s). General notes on the study: Collaborator samples came from the United States, Italy and Spain and covered acute and convalescent phases of COVID-19. The prospective study material was composed of cDNA or gDNA derived from T cells, B-cell-depleted T cells, or PBMCs. Where available, HLA class I and class II types were taken from metadata supplied by the sample provider and were not determined by assay-based typing. Sample metadata almost always included a de-identified subject ID, COVID-19 status, age in years and sex. The samples were drawn from two sources: the first 160 participants of the ongoing ImmuneRACE study, and fewer than 1,500 subjects contributed by 6 global collaborators. The repertoires were made available in a free public database intended to serve as a resource for research on the immune response to SARS-CoV-2. Deeply sampled blood TCRbeta repertoires from subjects exposed to, actively infected with, or recovered from COVID-19 were included in the dataset. Study-wide findings and limitations: Clinical and demographic metadata were provided uncurated, with the amount varying by source and participant.

TCRbeta CDR3 regions were amplified from genomic DNA using the immunoSEQ Assay, a bias-controlled multiplex PCR. In the paper's pipeline: Nucleated cell counts per sample were estimated from amplification of reference gene primers within the assay. To quantify the absolute abundance of each unique TCRbeta CDR3 rearrangement, sequence reads were collapsed and filtered. For each sample, productive Simpson clonality was calculated by taking the square root of Simpson's diversity index across productive rearrangements. TCRdb took this table from immuneACCESS and kept in-frame rearrangements with V and J called. Such tables lack part of the clones; where checked against another copy, unresolved V genes explain under half of the gap, and the rest is unexplained. V, J and clone size are taken as reported in that table, and D and trimming were inferred from the DNA itself. The sample profile shows 200,000 or so clones; around 84% of them were found once. The ten top clones hold roughly 5.3% of the sample.

A second Seattle source provided samples from volunteer blood donors who had recovered from COVID-19. Collaborating institutions collected whole blood in K2EDTA tubes following their own protocols. For TCRbeta analysis, collaborator samples were shipped as frozen whole blood, as isolated PBMCs, or as DNA extracted from either sample type. The V and J ends are trimmed by 2 bases and 7 bases, leaving 11 bases between them. The CDR3 contains 14 residues, cysteine and phenylalanine counted. The entry retains the CDR3 DNA only, 42 bases that are in frame from base 1. The germline V gene gives CDR1 as SGHVS and CDR2 as FQNEAQ. A remark on this clone: The antigen this receptor binds is unknown. Base qualities are missing; no much larger clone stands one base away.

The chain was built from TRBV7-8 and TRBJ1-4; a tentative D call is TRBD1 (5 bases match). This receptor was obtained from a woman aged 55-75 years who had recovered from COVID-19. The sample was peripheral blood. The base sequence is TGTGCCAGCAGCTTAAGCGGGGCGGCTGAAAAACTGTTTTTT. Its amino acids are CASSLSGAAEKLFF.